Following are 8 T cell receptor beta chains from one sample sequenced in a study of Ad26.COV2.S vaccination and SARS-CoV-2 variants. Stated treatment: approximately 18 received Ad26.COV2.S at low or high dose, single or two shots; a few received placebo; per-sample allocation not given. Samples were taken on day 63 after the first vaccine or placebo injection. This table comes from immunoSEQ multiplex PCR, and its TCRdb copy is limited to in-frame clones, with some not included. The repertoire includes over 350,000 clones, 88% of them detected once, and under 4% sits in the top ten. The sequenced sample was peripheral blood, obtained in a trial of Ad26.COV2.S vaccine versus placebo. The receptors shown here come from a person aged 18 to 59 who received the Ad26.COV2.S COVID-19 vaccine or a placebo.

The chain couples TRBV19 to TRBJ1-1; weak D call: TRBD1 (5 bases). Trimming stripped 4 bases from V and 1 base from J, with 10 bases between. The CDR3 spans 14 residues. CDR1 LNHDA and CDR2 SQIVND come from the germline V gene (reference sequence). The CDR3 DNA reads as TGTGCCAGTAGTAAGGGGACGGAGAACACTGAAGCTTTCTTT. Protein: CASSKGTENTEAFF.

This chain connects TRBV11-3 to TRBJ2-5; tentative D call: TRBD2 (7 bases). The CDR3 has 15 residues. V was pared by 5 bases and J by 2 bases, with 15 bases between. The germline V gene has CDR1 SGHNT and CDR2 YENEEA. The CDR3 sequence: CASSLSGGHQETQYF. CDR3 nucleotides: TGTGCCAGCAGCCTTTCGGGGGGACATCAAGAGACCCAGTACTTC.

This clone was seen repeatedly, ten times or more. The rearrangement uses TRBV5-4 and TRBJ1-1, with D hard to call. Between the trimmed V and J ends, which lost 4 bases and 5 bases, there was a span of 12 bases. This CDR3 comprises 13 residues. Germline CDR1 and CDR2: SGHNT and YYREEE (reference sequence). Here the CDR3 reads CASSEDRGTEAFF. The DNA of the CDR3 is TGTGCCAGCAGCGAAGACCGCGGGACTGAAGCTTTCTTT.

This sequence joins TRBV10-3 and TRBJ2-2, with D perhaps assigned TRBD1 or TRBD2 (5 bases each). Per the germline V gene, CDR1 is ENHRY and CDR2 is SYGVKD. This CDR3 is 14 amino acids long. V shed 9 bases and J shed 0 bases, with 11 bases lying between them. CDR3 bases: TGTGCCATAGGACGGGGCTCGAACACCGGGGAGCTGTTTTTT. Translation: CAIGRGSNTGELFF.

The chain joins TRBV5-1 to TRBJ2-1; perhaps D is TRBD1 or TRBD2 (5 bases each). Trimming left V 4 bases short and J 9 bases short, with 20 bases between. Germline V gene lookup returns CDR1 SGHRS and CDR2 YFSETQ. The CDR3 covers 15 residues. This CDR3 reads CASSPSRTDGGEQFF. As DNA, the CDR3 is TGCGCCAGCAGCCCCTCGCGGACGGATGGGGGTGAGCAGTTCTTC.

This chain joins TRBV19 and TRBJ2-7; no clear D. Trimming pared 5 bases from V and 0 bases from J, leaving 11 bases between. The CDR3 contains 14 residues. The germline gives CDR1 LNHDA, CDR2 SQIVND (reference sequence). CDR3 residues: CASSPRLSSYEQYF. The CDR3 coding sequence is TGTGCCAGTAGTCCGCGTCTCAGCTCCTACGAGCAGTACTTC.

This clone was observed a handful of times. The CDR3 loop is CASSLAGGVNEQFF. The CDR3 DNA reads as TGCGCCAGCAGTTTAGCGGGGGGAGTTAATGAGCAGTTCTTC. The V and J genes are TRBV10-2 and TRBJ2-1; 10 nucleotides line up with TRBD2. The length of the CDR3 is 14 residues. Losses at the gene ends were 5 bases for V and 7 bases for J; bases not matched to a gene: 5. Germline loops: CDR1 WSHSY, CDR2 SAAADI.

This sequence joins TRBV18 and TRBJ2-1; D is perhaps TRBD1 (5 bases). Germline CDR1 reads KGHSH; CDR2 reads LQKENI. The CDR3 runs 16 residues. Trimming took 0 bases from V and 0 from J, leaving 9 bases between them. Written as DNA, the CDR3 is TGTGCCAGCTCACCACCTAATCAGGGCTCCTACAATGAGCAGTTCTTC. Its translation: CASSPPNQGSYNEQFF.